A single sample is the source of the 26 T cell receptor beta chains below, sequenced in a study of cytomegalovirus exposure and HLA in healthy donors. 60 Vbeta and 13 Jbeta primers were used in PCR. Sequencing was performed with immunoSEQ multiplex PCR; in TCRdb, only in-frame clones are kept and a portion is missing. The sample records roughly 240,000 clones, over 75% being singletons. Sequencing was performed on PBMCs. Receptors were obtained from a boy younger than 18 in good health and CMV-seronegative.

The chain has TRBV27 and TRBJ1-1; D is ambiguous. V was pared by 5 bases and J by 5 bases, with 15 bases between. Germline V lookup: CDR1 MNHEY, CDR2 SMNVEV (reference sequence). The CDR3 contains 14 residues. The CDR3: CASSPLSGETEAFF. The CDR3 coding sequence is TGTGCCAGCAGTCCTTTGAGCGGGGAGACTGAAGCTTTCTTT.

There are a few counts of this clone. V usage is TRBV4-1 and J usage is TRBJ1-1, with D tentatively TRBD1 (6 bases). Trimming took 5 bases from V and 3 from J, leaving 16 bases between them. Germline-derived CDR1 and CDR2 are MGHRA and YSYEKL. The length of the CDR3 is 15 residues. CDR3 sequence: CASSYRDTHDTEAFF. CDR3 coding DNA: TGCGCCAGCAGCTACAGGGACACCCACGACACTGAAGCTTTCTTT.

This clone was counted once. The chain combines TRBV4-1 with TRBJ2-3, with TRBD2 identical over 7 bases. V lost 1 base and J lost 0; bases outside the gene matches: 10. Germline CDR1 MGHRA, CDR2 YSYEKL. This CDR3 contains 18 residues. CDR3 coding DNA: TGCGCCAGCAGCCAAGTCTTTGGCGGGGGTGATAGCACAGATACGCAGTATTTT. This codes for CASSQVFGGGDSTDTQYF.

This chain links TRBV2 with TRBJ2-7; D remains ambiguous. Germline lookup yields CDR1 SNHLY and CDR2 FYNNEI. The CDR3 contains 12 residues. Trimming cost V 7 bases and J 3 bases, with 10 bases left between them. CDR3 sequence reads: CASTPASYEQYF. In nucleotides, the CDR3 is TGTGCCAGCACGCCAGCGAGCTACGAGCAGTACTTC. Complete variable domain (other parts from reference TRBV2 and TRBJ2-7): EPEVTQTPSHQVTQMGQEVILRCVPISNHLYFYWYRQILGQKVEFLVSFYNNEISEKSEIFDDQFSVERPDGSNFTLKIRSTKLEDSAMYFCASTPASYEQYFGPGTRLTVT.

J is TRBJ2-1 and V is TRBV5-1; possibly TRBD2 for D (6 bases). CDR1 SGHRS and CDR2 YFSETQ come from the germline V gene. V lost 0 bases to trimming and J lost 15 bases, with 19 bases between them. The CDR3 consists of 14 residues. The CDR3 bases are TGCGCCAGCAGCTTGGGCCAGGGAGGAGTTCCACCGTTCTTC. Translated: CASSLGQGGVPPFF.

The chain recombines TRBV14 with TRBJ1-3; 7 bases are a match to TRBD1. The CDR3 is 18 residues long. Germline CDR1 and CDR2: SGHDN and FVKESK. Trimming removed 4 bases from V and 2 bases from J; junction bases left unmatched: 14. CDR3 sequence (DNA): TGTGCCAGCAGCCCTACCATCTACAGGGGCCGGACTGGAAACACCATATATTTT. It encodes CASSPTIYRGRTGNTIYF.

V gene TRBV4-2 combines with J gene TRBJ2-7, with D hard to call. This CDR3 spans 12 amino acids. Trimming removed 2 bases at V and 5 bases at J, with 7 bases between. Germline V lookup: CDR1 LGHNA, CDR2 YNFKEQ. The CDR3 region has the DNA TGTGCCAGCAGCCAAATTTCCGACGAGCAGTACTTC. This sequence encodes CASSQISDEQYF.

This CDR3 is CASSPRAEGYEQYF. As DNA, the CDR3 is TGTGCCAGCAGCCCCCGAGCCGAGGGCTACGAGCAGTACTTC. The chain carries TRBV6-1 and TRBJ2-7; TRBD2 is a possible D gene (5 bases). Germline V gives CDR1 MNHNS, CDR2 SASEGT. The CDR3 has 14 residues. The V gene lost 6 bases and the J gene lost 3 bases, with 15 bases spanning the gap.

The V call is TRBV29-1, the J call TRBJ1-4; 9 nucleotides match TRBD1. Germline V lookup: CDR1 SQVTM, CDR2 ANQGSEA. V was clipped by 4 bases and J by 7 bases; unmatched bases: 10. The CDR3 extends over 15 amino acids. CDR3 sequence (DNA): TGCAGCGTTGGATTAGGGGGACAGGGCTTTGAAAAACTGTTTTTT. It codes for CSVGLGGQGFEKLFF.

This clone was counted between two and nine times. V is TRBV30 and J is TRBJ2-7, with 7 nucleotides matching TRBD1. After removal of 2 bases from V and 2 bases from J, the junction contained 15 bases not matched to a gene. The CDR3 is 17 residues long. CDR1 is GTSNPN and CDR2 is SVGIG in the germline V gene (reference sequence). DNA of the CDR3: TGTGCCTGGAGTTTGTCCCCCCAACAGGGGATCCCCTACGAGCAGTACTTC. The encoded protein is CAWSLSPQQGIPYEQYF. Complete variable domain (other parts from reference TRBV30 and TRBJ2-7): SQTIHQWPATLVQPVGSPLSLECTVEGTSNPNLYWYRQAAGRGLQLLFYSVGIGQISSEVPQNLSASRPQDRQFILSSKKLLLSDSGFYLCAWSLSPQQGIPYEQYFGPGTRLTVT.

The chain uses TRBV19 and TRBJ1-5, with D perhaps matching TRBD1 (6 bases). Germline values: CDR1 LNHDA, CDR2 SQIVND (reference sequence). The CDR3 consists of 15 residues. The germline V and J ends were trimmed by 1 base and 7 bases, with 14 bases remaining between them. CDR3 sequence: CASSIVSGDGQPQHF. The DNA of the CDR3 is TGTGCCAGTAGTATAGTTTCAGGGGACGGGCAGCCCCAGCATTTT.

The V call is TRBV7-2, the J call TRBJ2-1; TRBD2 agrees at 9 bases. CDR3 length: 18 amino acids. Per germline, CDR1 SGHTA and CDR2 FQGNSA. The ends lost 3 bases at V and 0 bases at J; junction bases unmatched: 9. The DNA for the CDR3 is TGTGCCAGCAGCTTGAGCGGGGGGCAACTAAGCTCCTACAATGAGCAGTTCTTC. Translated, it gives CASSLSGGQLSSYNEQFF.

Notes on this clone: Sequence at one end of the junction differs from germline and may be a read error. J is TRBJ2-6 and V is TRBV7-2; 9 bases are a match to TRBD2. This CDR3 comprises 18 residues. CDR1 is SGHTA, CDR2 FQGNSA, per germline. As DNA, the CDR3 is TGTGCCAGCAGCTTAGTTAGCGGGAGTCTCTCTGGGGCCAACGTCCCGACTTTC. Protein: CASSLVSGSLSGANVPTF.

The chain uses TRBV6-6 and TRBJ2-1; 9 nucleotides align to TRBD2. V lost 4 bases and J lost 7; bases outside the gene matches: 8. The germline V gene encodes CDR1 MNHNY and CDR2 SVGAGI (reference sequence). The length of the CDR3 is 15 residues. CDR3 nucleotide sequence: TGTGCCAGCAGTTTGGCCAGCGGGGGGCGGAATGAGCAGTTCTTC. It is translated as CASSLASGGRNEQFF.

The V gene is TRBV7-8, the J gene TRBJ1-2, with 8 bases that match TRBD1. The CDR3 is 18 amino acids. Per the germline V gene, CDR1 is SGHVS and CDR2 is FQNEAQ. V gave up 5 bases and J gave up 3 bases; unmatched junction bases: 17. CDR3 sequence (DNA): TGTGCCAGCAGCGCGATGACAGGGGACTGGGAGGACCACTATGGCTACACCTTC. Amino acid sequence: CASSAMTGDWEDHYGYTF.

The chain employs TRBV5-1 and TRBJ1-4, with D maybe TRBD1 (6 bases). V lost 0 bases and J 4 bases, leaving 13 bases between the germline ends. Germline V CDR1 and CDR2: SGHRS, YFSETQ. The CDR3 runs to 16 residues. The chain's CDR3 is CASSLGTDINNEKLFF. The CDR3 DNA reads TGCGCCAGCAGCTTGGGGACAGACATCAATAATGAAAAACTGTTTTTT.

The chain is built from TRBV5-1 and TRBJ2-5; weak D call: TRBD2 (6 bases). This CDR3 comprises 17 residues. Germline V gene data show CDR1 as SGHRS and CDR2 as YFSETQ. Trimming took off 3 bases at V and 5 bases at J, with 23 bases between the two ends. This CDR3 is CASSSDRREQEGETQYF. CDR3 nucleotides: TGCGCCAGCAGCTCCGATAGGAGGGAGCAAGAAGGGGAGACCCAGTACTTC.

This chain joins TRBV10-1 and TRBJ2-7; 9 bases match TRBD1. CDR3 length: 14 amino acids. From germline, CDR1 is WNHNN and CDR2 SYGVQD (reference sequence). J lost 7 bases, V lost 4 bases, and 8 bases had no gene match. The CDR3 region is CASSVPGQGPEQYF. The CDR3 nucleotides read TGCGCCAGCAGTGTCCCGGGACAGGGACCAGAGCAGTACTTC.

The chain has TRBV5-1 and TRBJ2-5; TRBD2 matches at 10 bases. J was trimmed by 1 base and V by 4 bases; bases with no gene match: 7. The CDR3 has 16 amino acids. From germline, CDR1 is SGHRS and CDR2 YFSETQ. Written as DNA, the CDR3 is TGCGCCAGCAGCCTGAGCGGACTAGCGGCCCAAGAGACCCAGTACTTC. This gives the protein CASSLSGLAAQETQYF.

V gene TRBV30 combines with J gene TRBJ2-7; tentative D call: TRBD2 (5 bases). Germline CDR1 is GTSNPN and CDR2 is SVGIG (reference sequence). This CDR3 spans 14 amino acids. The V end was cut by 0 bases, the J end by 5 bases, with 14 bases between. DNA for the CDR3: TGTGCCTGGAGTGTACGAGGGAGTATCCACGAGCAGTACTTC. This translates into CAWSVRGSIHEQYF.

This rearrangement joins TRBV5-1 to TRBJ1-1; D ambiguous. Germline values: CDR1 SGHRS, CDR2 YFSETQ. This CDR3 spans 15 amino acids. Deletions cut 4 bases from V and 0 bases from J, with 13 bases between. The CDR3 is CASSAEEFMNTEAFF. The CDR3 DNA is TGCGCCAGCAGCGCCGAGGAGTTCATGAACACTGAAGCTTTCTTT.

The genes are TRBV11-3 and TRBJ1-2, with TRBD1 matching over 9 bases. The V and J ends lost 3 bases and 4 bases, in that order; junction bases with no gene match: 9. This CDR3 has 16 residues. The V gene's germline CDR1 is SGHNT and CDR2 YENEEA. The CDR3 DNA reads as TGTGCCAGCAGCTTCGGCTACAGGGACAGGGTCTATGGCTACACCTTC. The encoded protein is CASSFGYRDRVYGYTF.

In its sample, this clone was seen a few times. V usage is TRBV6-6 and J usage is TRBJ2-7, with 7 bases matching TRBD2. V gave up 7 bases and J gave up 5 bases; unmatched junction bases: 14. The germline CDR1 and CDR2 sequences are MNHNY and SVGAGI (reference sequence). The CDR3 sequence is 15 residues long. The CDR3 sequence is CASTPPGLIKHEQYF. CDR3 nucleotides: TGTGCCAGCACTCCCCCGGGACTAATAAAGCACGAGCAGTACTTC.

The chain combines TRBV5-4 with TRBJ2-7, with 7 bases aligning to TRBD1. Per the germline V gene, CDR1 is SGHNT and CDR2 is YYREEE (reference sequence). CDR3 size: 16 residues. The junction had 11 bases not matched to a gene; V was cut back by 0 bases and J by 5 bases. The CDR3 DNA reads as TGTGCCAGCAGCTTGGGTCCCGGGACAGCGAATAACGAGCAGTACTTC. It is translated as CASSLGPGTANNEQYF.

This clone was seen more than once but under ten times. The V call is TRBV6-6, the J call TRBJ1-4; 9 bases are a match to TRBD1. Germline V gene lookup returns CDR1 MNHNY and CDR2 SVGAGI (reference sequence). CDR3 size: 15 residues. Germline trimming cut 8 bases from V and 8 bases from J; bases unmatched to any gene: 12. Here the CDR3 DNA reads TGTGCCAGCGCGAAGCGGGACAGGGAGATCGAAAAACTGTTTTTT. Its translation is CASAKRDREIEKLFF.

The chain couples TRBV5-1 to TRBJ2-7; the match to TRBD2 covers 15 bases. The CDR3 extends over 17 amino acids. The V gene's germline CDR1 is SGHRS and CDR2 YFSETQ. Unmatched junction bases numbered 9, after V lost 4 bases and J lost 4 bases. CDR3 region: CASSPGLAGGPDYEQYF. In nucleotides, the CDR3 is TGCGCCAGCAGCCCCGGACTAGCGGGAGGGCCTGATTACGAGCAGTACTTC.